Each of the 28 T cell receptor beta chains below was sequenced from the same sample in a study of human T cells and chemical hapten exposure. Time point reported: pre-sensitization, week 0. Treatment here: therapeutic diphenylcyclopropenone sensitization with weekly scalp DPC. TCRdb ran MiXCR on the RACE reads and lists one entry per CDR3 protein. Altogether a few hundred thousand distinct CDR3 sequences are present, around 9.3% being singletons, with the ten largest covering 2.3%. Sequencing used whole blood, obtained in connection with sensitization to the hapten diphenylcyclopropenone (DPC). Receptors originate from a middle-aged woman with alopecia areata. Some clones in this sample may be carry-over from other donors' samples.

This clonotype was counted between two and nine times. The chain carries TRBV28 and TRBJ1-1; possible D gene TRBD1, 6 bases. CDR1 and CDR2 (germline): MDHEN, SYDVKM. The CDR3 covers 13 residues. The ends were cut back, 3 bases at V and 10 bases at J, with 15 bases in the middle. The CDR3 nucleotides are TGTGCCAGCAGTTTGGGGGCCACCGGTGGAGCTTTCTTT. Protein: CASSLGATGGAFF. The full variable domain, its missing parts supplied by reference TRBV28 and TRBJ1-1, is DVKVTQSSRYLVKRTGEKVFLECVQDMDHENMFWYRQDPGLGLRLIYFSYDVKMKEKGDIPEGYSVSREKKERFSLILESASTNQTSMYLCASSLGATGGAFFGQGTRLTVV.

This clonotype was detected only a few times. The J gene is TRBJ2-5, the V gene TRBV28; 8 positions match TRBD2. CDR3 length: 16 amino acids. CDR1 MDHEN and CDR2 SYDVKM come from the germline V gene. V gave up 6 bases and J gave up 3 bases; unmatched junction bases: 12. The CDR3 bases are TGTGCCAGCAGCACTAGAAGGGTCGGGGGGGAAGAGACCCAGTACTTC. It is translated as CASSTRRVGGEETQYF. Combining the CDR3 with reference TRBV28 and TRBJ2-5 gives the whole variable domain DVKVTQSSRYLVKRTGEKVFLECVQDMDHENMFWYRQDPGLGLRLIYFSYDVKMKEKGDIPEGYSVSREKKERFSLILESASTNQTSMYLCASSTRRVGGEETQYFGPGTRLLVL.

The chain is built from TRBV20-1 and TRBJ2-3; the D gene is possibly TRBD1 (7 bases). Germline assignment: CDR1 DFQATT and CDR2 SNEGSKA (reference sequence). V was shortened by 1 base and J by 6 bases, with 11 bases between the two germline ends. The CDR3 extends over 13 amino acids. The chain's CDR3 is CSARGRGLDTQYF. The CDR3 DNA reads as TGCAGTGCTAGAGGGAGGGGGCTGGATACGCAGTATTTT.

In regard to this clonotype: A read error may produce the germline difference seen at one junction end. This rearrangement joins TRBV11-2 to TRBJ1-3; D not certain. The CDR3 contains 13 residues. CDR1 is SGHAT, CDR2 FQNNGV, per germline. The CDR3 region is CAGSLSLRNTIYF. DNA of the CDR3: TGTGCCGGCAGCTTAAGTCTGAGGAACACCATATATTTT.

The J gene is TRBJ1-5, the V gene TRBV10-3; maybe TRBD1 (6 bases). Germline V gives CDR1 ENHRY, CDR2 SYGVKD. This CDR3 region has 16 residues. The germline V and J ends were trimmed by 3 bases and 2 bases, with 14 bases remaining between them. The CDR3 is CAISDGGRAGNQPQHF. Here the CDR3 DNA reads TGTGCCATCAGTGACGGGGGCAGGGCCGGCAATCAGCCCCAGCATTTT.

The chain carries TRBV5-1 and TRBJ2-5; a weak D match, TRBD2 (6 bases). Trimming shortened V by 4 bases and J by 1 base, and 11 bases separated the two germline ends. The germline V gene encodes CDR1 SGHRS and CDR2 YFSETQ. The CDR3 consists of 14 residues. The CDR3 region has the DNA TGCGCCAGCAGCCCGGGACTGTTCCAAGAGACCCAGTACTTC. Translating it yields CASSPGLFQETQYF.

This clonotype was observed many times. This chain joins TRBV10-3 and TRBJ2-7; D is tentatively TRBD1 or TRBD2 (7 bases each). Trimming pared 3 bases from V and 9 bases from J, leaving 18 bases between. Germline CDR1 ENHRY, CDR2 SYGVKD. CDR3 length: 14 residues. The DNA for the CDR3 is TGTGCCATCAGTGATGGACAGGCACAGCGGGGGCAGTACTTC. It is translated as CAISDGQAQRGQYF.

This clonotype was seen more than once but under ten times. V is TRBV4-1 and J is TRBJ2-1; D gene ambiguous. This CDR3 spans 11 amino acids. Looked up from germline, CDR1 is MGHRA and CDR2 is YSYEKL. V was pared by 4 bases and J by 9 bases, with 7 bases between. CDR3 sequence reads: CASSLPGEQFF. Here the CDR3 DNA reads TGCGCCAGCAGCCTCCCCGGTGAGCAGTTCTTC.

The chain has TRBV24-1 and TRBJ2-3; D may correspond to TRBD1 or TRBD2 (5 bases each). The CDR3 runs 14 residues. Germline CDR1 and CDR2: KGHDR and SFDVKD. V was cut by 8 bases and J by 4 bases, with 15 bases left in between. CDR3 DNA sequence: TGTGCCACCACGGACGGGGACGGCGCAGATACGCAGTATTTT. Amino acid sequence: CATTDGDGADTQYF.

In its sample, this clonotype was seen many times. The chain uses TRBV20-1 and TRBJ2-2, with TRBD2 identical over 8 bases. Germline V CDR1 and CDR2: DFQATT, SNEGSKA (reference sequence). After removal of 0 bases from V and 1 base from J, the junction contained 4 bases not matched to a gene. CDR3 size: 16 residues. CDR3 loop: CSARDRGLGNTGELFF. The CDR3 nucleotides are TGCAGTGCTAGAGATAGGGGACTAGGGAACACCGGGGAGCTGTTTTTT.

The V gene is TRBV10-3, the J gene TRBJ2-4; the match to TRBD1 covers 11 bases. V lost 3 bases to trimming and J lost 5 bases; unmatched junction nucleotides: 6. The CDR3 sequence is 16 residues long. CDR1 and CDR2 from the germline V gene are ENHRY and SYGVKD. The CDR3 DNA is TGTGCCATCAGTGACTCCGGGACAGGGGGGGAAAACATTCAGTACTTC. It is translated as CAISDSGTGGENIQYF.

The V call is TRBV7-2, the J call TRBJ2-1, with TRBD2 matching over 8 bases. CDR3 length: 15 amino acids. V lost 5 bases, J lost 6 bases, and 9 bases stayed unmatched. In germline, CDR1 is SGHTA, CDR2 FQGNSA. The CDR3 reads CASSPQSGSINEQFF. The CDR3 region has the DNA TGTGCCAGCAGCCCCCAGAGCGGGAGCATCAATGAGCAGTTCTTC. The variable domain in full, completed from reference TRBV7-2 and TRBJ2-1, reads GAGVSQSPSNKVTEKGKDVELRCDPISGHTALYWYRQSLGQGLEFLIYFQGNSAPDKSGLPSDRFSAERTGGSVSTLTIQRTQQEDSAVYLCASSPQSGSINEQFFGPGTRLTVL.

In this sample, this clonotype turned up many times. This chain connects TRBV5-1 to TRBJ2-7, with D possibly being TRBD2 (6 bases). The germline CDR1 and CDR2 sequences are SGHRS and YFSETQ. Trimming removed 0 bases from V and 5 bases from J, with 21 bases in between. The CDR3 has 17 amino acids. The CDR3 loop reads CASSLVPVSSGTHEQYF. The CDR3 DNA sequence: TGCGCCAGCAGCTTGGTCCCCGTTAGTAGCGGCACCCACGAGCAGTACTTC.

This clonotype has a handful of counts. The CDR3 spells CASSPVRTGHEQFF. The CDR3 nucleotides are TGTGCCAGCAGTCCGGTCCGGACAGGGCATGAGCAGTTCTTC. The chain uses TRBV28 and TRBJ2-1; 8 nucleotides agree with TRBD1. V was clipped by 5 bases and J by 8 bases; unmatched bases: 8. Germline V gene lookup returns CDR1 MDHEN and CDR2 SYDVKM. The CDR3 consists of 14 residues.

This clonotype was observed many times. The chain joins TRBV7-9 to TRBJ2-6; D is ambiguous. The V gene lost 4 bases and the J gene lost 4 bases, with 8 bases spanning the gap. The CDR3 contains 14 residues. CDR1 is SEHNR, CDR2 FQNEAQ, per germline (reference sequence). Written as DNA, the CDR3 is TGTGCCAGCAGCTCCTATCGCGGGGCCAACGTCCTGACTTTC. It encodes CASSSYRGANVLTF.

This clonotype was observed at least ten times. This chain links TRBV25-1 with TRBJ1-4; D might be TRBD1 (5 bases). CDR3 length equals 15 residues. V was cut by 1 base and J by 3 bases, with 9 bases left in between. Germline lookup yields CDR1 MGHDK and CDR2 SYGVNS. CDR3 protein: CASSEFGGANEKLFF. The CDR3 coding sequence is TGTGCCAGCAGTGAATTCGGGGGTGCTAATGAAAAACTGTTTTTT.

The CDR3 region is CASSPTGALSTDTQYF. The CDR3 coding sequence is TGTGCCAGCAGCCCGACAGGGGCCCTTAGCACAGATACGCAGTATTTT. The chain combines TRBV7-9 with TRBJ2-3; the match to TRBD1 covers 8 bases. Germline CDR1 reads SEHNR; CDR2 reads FQNEAQ (reference sequence). Trimming cost V 5 bases and J 0 bases; bases outside gene matches: 7. The CDR3 is 16 amino acids.

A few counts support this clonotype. The CDR3 here is CATSFPAGLCEQYF. CDR3 DNA sequence: TGTGCCACCAGTTTTCCAGCGGGGTTATGTGAGCAGTACTTC. The chain recombines TRBV24-1 with TRBJ2-7; 7 positions match TRBD2. With V trimmed by 6 bases and J by 7 bases, 11 bases remained unmatched. The length of the CDR3 is 14 residues. Germline V gene lookup returns CDR1 KGHDR and CDR2 SFDVKD.

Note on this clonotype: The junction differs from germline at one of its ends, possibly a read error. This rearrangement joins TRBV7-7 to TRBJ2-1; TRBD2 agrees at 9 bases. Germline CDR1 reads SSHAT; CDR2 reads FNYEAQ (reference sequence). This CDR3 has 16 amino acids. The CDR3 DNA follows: TGTGCTAGCTCCGGAGATAGCGGGAGTTTTGGGTTCGGGGTCATCTTC. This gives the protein CASSGDSGSFGFGVIF.

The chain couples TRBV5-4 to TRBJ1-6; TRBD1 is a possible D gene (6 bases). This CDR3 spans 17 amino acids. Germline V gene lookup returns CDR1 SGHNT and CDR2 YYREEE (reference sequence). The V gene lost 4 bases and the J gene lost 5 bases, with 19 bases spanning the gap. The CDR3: CASSQRGTELNNSPLHF. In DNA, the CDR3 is TGTGCCAGCAGCCAGAGGGGGACGGAATTAAATAATTCACCCCTCCACTTT.

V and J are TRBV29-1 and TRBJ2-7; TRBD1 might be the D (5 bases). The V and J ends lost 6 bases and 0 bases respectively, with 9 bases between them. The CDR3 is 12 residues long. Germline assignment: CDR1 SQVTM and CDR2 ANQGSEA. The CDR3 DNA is TGCAGCGTCTGGGGCAGCTCCTACGAGCAGTACTTC. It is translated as CSVWGSSYEQYF.

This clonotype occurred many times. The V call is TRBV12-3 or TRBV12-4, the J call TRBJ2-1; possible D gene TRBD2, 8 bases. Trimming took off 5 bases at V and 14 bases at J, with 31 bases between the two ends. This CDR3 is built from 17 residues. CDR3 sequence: CASSPGVRGLGTSSKFF. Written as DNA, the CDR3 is TGTGCCAGCAGTCCAGGGGTTAGGGGGCTCGGGACTAGTTCGAAGTTCTTC.

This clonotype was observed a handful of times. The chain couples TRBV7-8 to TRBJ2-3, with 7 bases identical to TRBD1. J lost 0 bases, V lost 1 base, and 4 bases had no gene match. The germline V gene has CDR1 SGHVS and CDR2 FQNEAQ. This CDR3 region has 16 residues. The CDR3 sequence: CASSLEGAYSTDTQYF. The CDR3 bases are TGTGCCAGCAGCTTAGAGGGGGCTTATAGCACAGATACGCAGTATTTT.

The CDR3 sequence: CASLLTGRNTIYF. The CDR3 DNA sequence: TGTGCCAGCTTACTGACAGGGCGAAACACCATATATTTT. The chain combines TRBV28 with TRBJ1-3, with 7 bases matching TRBD1. This CDR3 comprises 13 residues. Germline V gene data show CDR1 as MDHEN and CDR2 as SYDVKM. Germline trimming cut 8 bases from V and 5 bases from J; bases unmatched to any gene: 6.

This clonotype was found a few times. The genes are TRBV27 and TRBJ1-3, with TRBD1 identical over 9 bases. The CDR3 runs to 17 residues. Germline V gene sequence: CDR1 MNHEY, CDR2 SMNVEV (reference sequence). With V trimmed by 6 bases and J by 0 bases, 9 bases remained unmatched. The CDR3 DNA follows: TGTGCCAGCAGAGGGGGACAGGGAGGCTACTCTGGAAACACCATATATTTT. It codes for CASRGGQGGYSGNTIYF.

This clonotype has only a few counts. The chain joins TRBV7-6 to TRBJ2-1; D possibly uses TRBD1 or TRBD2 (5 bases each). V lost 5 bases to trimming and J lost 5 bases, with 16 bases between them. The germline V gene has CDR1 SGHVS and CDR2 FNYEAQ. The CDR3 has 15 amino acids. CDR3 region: CASSKSPGPNNEQFF. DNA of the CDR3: TGTGCCAGCAGCAAGTCACCGGGACCCAACAATGAGCAGTTCTTC. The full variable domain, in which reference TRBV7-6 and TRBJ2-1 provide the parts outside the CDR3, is GAGVSQSPRYKVTKRGQDVALRCDPISGHVSLYWYRQALGQGPEFLTYFNYEAQQDKSGLPNDRFSAERPEGSISTLTIQRTEQRDSAMYRCASSKSPGPNNEQFFGPGTRLTVL.

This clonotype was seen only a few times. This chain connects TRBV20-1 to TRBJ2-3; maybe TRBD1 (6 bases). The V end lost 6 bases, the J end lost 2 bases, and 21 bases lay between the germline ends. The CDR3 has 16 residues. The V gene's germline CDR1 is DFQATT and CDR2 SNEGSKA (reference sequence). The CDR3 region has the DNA TGCAGTGCGCAGACCCCACAGGGTACAATCACAGATACGCAGTATTTT. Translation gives CSAQTPQGTITDTQYF.

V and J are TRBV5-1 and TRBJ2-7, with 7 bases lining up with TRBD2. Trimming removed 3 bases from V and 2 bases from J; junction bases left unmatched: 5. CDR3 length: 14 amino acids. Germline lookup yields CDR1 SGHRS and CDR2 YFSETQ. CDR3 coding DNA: TGCGCCAGCAGCTCCGGAAGCGGGGCCTACGAGCAGTACTTC. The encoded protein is CASSSGSGAYEQYF. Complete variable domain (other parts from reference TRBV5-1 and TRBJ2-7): KAGVTQTPRYLIKTRGQQVTLSCSPISGHRSVSWYQQTPGQGLQFLFEYFSETQRNKGNFPGRFSGRQFSNSRSEMNVSTLELGDSALYLCASSSGSGAYEQYFGPGTRLTVT.